This TCR beta chain was identified during a study of blood T cell repertoires in COVID-19. V was shortened by 7 bases and J by 8 bases, with 26 bases between the two germline ends. The germline CDR1 and CDR2 sequences are LNHDA and SQIVND (reference sequence). CDR3 length: 16 amino acids. Only in-frame clones appear in the TCRdb table, and some are missing; sequencing was by immunoSEQ multiplex PCR. The profile shows 200,000 to 250,000 clones, around 84% of them singletons. The rearrangement uses TRBV19 and TRBJ1-2; perhaps TRBD1 as D (5 bases). This receptor was obtained from a man aged 45-60 years with acute or convalescent COVID-19. Specimen: peripheral blood. DNA of the CDR3: TGTGCCAGTAACCATGGAGGGGCAAGGCCGGTATTAGGCTACACCTTC. Amino acids: CASNHGGARPVLGYTF.